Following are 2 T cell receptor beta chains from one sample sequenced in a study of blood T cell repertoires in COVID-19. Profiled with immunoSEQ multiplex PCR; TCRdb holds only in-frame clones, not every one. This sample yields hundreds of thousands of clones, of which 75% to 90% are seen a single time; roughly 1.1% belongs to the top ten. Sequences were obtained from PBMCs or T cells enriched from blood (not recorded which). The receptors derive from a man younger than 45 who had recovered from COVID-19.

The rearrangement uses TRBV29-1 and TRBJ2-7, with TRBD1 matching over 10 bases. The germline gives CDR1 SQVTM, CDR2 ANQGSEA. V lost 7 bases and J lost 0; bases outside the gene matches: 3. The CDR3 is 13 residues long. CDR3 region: CSAGQGDSYEQYF. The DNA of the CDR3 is TGCAGCGCTGGACAGGGGGACTCCTACGAGCAGTACTTC.

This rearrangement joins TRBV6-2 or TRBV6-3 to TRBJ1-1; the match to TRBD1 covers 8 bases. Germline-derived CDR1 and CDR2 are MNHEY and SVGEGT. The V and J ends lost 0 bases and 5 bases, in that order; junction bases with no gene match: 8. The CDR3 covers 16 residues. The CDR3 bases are TGTGCCAGCAGTTACTCGGTCTTTACAGGGGGAACTGAAGCTTTCTTT. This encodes CASSYSVFTGGTEAFF.